This entry lists 11 T cell receptor beta chains sequenced from one sample in a study of human thymus T cells. The assay was immunoSEQ multiplex PCR, and TCRdb's table has in-frame clones only and misses some. The sample has about 120,000 clones, approximately 96% seen once; the top ten hold around 0.024%. Corrective cardiac surgery supplied the resected thymus tissue. Source material: thymus tissue. These receptors were collected from a boy under two years old with a congenital heart defect but otherwise immunologically healthy.

This chain connects TRBV7-2 to TRBJ2-5; 7 bases align to TRBD2. CDR3 length: 15 residues. Germline CDR1 and CDR2: SGHTA and FQGNSA. V lost 4 bases to trimming and J lost 3 bases; unmatched junction nucleotides: 8. The DNA for the CDR3 is TGTGCCAGCAGCTGGCGACTAGCCGAAGAAGAGACCCAGTACTTC. Protein product: CASSWRLAEEETQYF.

The chain has TRBV28 and TRBJ2-7, with D perhaps matching TRBD1 or TRBD2 (5 bases each). The CDR3 has 14 residues. Germline-derived CDR1 and CDR2 are MDHEN and SYDVKM. Trimming shortened V by 7 bases and J by 4 bases, and 17 bases separated the two germline ends. The CDR3 sequence: CASTLRGDWYEQYF. In DNA, the CDR3 is TGTGCCAGCACCCTGAGAGGGGATTGGTACGAGCAGTACTTC. The full variable domain, its missing parts supplied by reference TRBV28 and TRBJ2-7, is DVKVTQSSRYLVKRTGEKVFLECVQDMDHENMFWYRQDPGLGLRLIYFSYDVKMKEKGDIPEGYSVSREKKERFSLILESASTNQTSMYLCASTLRGDWYEQYFGPGTRLTVT.

This clone showed up just once. J is TRBJ2-2 and V is TRBV2; D may be TRBD1 or TRBD2 (5 bases each). The CDR3 is 14 amino acids. Germline CDR1 reads SNHLY; CDR2 reads FYNNEI. Trimming pared 7 bases from V and 8 bases from J, leaving 17 bases between. The CDR3 nucleotides read TGTGCCAGCATGGGGGTTTGGACCCCGGGGGAGCTGTTTTTT. Residues: CASMGVWTPGELFF.

The chain recombines TRBV5-1 with TRBJ1-4, with D hard to call. With 3 bases removed from V and 0 bases from J, the gap between germline ends came to 12 bases. Looked up from germline, CDR1 is SGHRS and CDR2 is YFSETQ. The CDR3 runs 16 residues. The CDR3 reads CASSSRPAATNEKLFF. DNA of the CDR3: TGCGCCAGCAGCTCTCGTCCCGCGGCAACTAATGAAAAACTGTTTTTT. The variable domain in full, with the rest retrieved from reference TRBV5-1 and TRBJ1-4, is KAGVTQTPRYLIKTRGQQVTLSCSPISGHRSVSWYQQTPGQGLQFLFEYFSETQRNKGNFPGRFSGRQFSNSRSEMNVSTLELGDSALYLCASSSRPAATNEKLFFGSGTQLSVL.

This chain links TRBV19 with TRBJ2-3, with 9 positions matching TRBD2. Germline CDR1 is LNHDA and CDR2 is SQIVND (reference sequence). Trimming removed 4 bases from V and 0 bases from J; junction bases left unmatched: 8. The CDR3 covers 17 residues. This CDR3 is CASSTGVAGASTDTQYF. CDR3 coding DNA: TGTGCCAGTAGTACTGGGGTAGCGGGGGCTAGCACAGATACGCAGTATTTT.

This clone has a single count. This chain links TRBV6-5 with TRBJ1-3; D is uncertain. Trimming removed 2 bases at V and 6 bases at J, with 11 bases between. Per the germline V gene, CDR1 is MNHEY and CDR2 is SVGAGI. This CDR3 has 14 residues. The CDR3 coding sequence is TGTGCCAGCAGTTACGGGCCGGGTACAAACACCATATATTTT. Its translation is CASSYGPGTNTIYF.

V usage is TRBV4-2 and J usage is TRBJ1-5, with 8 bases that match TRBD1. The CDR3 runs to 17 residues. Trimming at V came to 0 bases and at J to 7 bases, leaving 11 bases not matched to a gene. CDR1 is LGHNA, CDR2 YNFKEQ, per germline. CDR3 region: CASSQDVTGGRPQPQHF. The CDR3, as DNA: TGTGCCAGCAGCCAAGACGTTACAGGGGGAAGGCCGCAGCCCCAGCATTTT.

This chain uses TRBV10-3 with TRBJ1-2, with a possible D match to TRBD1 (5 bases). V lost 2 bases, J lost 1 base, and 8 bases lay in between. The CDR3 loop spans 14 amino acids. Germline V gene sequence: CDR1 ENHRY, CDR2 SYGVKD. The CDR3 here is CAISEPGHNYGYTF. Here the CDR3 DNA reads TGTGCCATCAGTGAGCCTGGACATAACTATGGCTACACCTTC.

The rearrangement links TRBV10-3 to TRBJ1-2; D is undetermined. Germline assignment: CDR1 ENHRY and CDR2 SYGVKD. Trimming cost V 2 bases and J 4 bases, with 2 bases left between them. The CDR3 consists of 11 residues. The CDR3 reads CAISEVYGYTF. The CDR3 DNA reads as TGTGCCATCAGTGAGGTCTATGGCTACACCTTC.

This sequence joins TRBV28 and TRBJ1-2, with D unclear. The germline V gene encodes CDR1 MDHEN and CDR2 SYDVKM. Trimming cost V 2 bases and J 8 bases, with 9 bases left between them. This CDR3 is built from 12 residues. CDR3 amino acids: CASSLVVGGYTF. Written as DNA, the CDR3 is TGTGCCAGCAGTTTAGTAGTGGGCGGCTACACCTTC.

The V and J genes are TRBV4-1 and TRBJ1-4; D gene unclear. The CDR3 is 17 residues long. Germline loops: CDR1 MGHRA, CDR2 YSYEKL. Trimming cost V 0 bases and J 8 bases, with 19 bases left between them. This CDR3 is CASSQESDRGNQEKLFF. The CDR3 coding sequence is TGCGCCAGCAGCCAAGAATCCGATCGGGGAAATCAAGAAAAACTGTTTTTT.